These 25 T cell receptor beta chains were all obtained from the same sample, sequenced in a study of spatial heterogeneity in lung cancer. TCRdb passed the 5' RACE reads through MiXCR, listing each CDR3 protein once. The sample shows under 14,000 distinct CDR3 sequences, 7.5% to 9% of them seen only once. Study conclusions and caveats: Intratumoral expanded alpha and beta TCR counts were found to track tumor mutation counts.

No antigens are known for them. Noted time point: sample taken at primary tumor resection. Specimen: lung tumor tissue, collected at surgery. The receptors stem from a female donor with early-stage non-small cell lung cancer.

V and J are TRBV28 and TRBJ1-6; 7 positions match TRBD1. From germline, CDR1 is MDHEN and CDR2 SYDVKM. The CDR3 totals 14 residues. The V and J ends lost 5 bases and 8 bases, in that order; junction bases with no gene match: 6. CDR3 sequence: CASSPGDSYSPLHF. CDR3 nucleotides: TGTGCCAGCAGTCCGGGGGACAGCTATTCACCCCTCCACTTT.

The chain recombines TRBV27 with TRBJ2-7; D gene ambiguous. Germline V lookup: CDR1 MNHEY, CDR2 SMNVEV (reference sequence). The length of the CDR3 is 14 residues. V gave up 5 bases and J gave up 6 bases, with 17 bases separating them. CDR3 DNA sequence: TGTGCCAGCAGTCTACCGGGCCAGCCCAGCGAGCAGTACTTC. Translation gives CASSLPGQPSEQYF.

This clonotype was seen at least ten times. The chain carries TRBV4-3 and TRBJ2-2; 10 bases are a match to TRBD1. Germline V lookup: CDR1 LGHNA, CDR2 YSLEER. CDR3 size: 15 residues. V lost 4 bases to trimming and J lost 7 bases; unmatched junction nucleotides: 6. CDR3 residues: CASSRRQGALGELFF. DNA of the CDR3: TGCGCCAGCAGCCGGCGACAGGGGGCTCTCGGGGAGCTGTTTTTT.

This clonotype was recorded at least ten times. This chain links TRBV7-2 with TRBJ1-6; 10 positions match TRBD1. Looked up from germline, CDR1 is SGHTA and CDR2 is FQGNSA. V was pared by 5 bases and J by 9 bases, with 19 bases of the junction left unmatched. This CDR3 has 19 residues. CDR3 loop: CASSPTPFSPGTGVSPLHF. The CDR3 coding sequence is TGTGCCAGCAGCCCCACGCCCTTTTCCCCCGGGACAGGGGTTTCACCCCTCCACTTT. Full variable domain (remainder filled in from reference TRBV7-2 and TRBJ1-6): GAGVSQSPSNKVTEKGKDVELRCDPISGHTALYWYRQSLGQGLEFLIYFQGNSAPDKSGLPSDRFSAERTGGSVSTLTIQRTQQEDSAVYLCASSPTPFSPGTGVSPLHFGNGTRLTVT.

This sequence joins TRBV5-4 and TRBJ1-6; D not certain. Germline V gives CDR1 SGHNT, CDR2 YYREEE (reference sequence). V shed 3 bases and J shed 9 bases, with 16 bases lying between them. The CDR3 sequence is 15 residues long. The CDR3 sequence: CASSSPSAAGSPLHF. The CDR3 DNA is TGTGCCAGCAGCTCCCCGTCGGCGGCGGGTTCACCCCTCCACTTT.

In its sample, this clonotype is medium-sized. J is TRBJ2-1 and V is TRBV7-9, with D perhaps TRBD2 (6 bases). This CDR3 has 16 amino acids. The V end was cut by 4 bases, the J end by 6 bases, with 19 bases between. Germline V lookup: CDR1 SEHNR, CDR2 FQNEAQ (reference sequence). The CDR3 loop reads CASSSSLGLLPNEQFF. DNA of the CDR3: TGTGCCAGCAGCTCCAGTCTGGGACTCCTCCCCAATGAGCAGTTCTTC.

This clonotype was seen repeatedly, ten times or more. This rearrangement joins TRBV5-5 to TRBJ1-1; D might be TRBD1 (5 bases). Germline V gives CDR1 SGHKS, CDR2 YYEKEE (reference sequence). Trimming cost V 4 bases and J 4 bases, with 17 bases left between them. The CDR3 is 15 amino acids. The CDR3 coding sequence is TGTGCCAGCAGCAGAATGTCGGGGCGGGTCACTGAAGCTTTCTTT. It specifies CASSRMSGRVTEAFF.

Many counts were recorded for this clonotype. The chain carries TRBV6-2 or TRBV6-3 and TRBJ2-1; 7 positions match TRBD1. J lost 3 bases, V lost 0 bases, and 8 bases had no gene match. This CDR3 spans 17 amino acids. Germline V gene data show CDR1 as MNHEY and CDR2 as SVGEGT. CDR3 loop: CASSYSPLTGLYNEQFF. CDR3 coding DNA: TGTGCCAGCAGTTACTCCCCTTTGACAGGGCTCTACAATGAGCAGTTCTTC.

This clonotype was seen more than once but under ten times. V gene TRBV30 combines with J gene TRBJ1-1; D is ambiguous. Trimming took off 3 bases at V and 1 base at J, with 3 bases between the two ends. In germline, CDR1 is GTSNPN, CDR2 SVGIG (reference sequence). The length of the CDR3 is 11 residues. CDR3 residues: CAWSRNTEAFF. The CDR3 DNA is TGTGCCTGGAGCAGGAACACTGAAGCTTTCTTT.

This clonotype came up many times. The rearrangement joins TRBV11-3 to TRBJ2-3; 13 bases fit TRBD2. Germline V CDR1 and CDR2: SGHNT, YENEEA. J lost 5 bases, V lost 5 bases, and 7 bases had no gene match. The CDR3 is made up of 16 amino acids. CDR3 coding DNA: TGTGCCAGCAGCCCTCGGACTAGCGGGGGTTTAGATACGCAGTATTTT. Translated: CASSPRTSGGLDTQYF.

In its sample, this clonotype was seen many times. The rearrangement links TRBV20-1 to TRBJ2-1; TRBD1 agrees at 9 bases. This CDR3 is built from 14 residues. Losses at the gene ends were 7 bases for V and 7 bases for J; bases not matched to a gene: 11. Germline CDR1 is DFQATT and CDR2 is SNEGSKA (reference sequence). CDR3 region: CSVGGGTGMNEQFF. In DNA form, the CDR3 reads TGCAGTGTTGGGGGCGGGACAGGGATGAATGAGCAGTTCTTC.

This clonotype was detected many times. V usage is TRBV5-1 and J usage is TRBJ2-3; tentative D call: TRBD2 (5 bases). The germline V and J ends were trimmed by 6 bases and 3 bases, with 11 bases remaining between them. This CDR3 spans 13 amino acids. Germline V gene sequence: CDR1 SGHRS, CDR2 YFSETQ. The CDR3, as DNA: TGCGCCAGCAACCCGGACTTAACAGATACGCAGTATTTT. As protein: CASNPDLTDTQYF.

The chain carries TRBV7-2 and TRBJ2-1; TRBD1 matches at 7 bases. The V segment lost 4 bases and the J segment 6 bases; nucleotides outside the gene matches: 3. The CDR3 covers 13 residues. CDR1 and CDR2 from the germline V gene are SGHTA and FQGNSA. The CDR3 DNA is TGTGCCAGCAGCTGGGGACAGTTCAATGAGCAGTTCTTC. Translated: CASSWGQFNEQFF. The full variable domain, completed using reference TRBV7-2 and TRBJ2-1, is GAGVSQSPSNKVTEKGKDVELRCDPISGHTALYWYRQSLGQGLEFLIYFQGNSAPDKSGLPSDRFSAERTGGSVSTLTIQRTQQEDSAVYLCASSWGQFNEQFFGPGTRLTVL.

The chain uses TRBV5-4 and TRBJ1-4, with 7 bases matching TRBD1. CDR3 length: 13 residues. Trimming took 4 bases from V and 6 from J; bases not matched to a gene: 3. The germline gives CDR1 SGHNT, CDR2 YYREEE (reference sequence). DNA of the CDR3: TGTGCCAGCAGCCGACAGGGATATGAAAAACTGTTTTTT. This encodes CASSRQGYEKLFF. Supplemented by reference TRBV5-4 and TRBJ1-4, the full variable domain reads ETGVTQSPTHLIKTRGQQVTLRCSSQSGHNTVSWYQQALGQGPQFIFQYYREEENGRGNFPPRFSGLQFPNYSSELNVNALELDDSALYLCASSRQGYEKLFFGSGTQLSVL.

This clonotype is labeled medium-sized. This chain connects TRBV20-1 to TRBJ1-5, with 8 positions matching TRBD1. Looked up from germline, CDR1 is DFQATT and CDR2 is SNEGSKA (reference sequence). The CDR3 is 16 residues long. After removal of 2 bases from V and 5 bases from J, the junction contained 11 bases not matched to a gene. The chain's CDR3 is CSARPSDRATHQPQHF. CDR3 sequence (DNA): TGCAGTGCTAGACCCTCGGACAGGGCGACCCATCAGCCCCAGCATTTT.

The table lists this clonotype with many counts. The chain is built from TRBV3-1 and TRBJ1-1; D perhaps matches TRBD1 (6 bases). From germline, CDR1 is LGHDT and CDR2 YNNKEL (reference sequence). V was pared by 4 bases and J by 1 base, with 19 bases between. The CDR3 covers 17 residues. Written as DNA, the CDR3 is TGTGCCAGCAGCCGAGGACAGCAAAGCTTACAGAACACTGAAGCTTTCTTT. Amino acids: CASSRGQQSLQNTEAFF.

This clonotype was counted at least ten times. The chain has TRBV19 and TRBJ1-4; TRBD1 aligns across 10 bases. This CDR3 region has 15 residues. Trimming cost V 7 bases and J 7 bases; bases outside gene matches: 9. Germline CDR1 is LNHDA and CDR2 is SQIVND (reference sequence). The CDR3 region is CASTTTGTGVEKLFF. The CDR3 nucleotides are TGTGCCAGTACCACTACGGGGACAGGGGTTGAAAAACTGTTTTTT.

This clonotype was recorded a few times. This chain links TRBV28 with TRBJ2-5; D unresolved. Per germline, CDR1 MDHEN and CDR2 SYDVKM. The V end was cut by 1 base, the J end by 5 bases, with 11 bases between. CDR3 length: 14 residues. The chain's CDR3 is CASSLFRAEETQYF. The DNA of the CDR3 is TGTGCCAGCAGTTTATTCCGGGCGGAGGAGACCCAGTACTTC.

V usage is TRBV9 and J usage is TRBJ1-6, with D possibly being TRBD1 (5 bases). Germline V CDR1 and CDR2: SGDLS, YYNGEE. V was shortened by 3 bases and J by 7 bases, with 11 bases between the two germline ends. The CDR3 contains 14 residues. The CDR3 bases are TGTGCCAGCAGCGGCGGAGGGGACAATTCACCCCTCCACTTT. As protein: CASSGGGDNSPLHF.

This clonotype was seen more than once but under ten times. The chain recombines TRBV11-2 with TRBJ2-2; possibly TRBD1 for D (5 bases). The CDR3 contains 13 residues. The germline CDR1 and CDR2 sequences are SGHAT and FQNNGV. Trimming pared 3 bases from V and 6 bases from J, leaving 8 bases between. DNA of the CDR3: TGTGCCAGCAGCTTCAGGGTGGCCGGGGAGCTGTTTTTT. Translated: CASSFRVAGELFF.

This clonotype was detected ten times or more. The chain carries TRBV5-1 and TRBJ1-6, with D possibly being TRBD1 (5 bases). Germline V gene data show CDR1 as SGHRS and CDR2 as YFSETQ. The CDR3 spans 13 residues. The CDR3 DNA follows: TGCGCTCCCAAGGGCAGGGAGGGATCACCCCTCCACTTT. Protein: CAPKGREGSPLHF.

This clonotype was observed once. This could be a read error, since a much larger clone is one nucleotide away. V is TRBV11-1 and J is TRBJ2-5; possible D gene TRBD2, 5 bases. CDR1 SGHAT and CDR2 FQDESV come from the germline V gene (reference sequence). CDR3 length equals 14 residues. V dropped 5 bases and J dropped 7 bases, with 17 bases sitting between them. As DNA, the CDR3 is TGTGCCAGCAGCCCCCGAGAGGGCTTGGCGACCCAGTACTTC. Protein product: CASSPREGLATQYF.

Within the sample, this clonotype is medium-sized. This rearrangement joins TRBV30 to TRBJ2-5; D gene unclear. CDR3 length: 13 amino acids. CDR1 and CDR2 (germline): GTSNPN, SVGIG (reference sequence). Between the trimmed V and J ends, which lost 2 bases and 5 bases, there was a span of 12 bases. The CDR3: CAWSLKGGETQYF. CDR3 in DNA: TGTGCCTGGAGTCTTAAGGGTGGGGAGACCCAGTACTTC.

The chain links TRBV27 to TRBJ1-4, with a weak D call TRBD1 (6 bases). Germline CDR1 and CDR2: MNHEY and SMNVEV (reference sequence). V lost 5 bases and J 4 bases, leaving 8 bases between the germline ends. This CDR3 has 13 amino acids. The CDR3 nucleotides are TGTGCCAGCAGTCCGGGACATAATGAAAAACTGTTTTTT. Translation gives CASSPGHNEKLFF.

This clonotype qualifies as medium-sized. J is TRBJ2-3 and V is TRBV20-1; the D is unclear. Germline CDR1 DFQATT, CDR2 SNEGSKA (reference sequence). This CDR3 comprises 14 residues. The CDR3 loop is CSALETTGTDTQYF. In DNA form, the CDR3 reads TGCAGCGCGTTGGAGACGACCGGCACAGATACGCAGTATTTT.